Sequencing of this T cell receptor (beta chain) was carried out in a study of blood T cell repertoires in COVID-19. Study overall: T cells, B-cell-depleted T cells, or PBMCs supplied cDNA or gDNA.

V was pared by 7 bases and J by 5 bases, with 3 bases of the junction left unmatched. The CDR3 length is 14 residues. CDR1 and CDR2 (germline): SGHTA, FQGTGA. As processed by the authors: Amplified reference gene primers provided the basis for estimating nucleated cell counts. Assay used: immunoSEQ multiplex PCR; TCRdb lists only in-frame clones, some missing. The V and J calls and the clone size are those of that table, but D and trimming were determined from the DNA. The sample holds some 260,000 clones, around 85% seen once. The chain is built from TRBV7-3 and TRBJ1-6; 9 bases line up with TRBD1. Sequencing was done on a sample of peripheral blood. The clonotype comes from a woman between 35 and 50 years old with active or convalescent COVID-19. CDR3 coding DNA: TGTGCCAGCAAACAGGGGGCTAATAATTCACCCCTCCACTTT. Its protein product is CASKQGANNSPLHF.